This TCR beta chain was recorded in a study of T cell responses to AZD1222 COVID-19 vaccine. The study, taken as a whole, reports: At study baseline, merely about 6 AZD1222 recipients were seropositive. Two doses of AZD1222 preceded a rise in Spike-specific TCR breadth and depth.

For this clone: What it binds is unknown.

CDR1 is LGHDT and CDR2 is YNNKEL in the germline V gene (reference sequence). The CDR3 length is 14 residues. V lost 2 bases and J lost 5; bases outside the gene matches: 5. Sequenced by immunoSEQ multiplex PCR; TCRdb stores in-frame clones only, minus some. The sample has under 140,000 clones, 70% to 90% seen once. This sequence joins TRBV3-1 (or the pseudogene TRBV3-2) and TRBJ2-5; 7 bases agree with TRBD2. This TCR was sampled from an adult in good health. The sample in question was peripheral blood, obtained on day 0 of AZD1222 vaccination. The CDR3 bases are TGTGCCAGCAGCCAACAAGCGGGGCGGGAGACCCAGTACTTC. Translated: CASSQQAGRETQYF.